These T cell receptor beta chains were read from a single sample in a study of T-cell reconstitution after alpha-beta-depleted transplantation in children. TCRdb reprocessed the PCR reads with MiXCR, giving one entry per CDR3 protein. The sample has a few hundred thousand distinct CDR3 sequences; around 9.6% are singletons. Sequenced material: PBMCs from the stem cell graft donor, taken from the stem cell graft. Receptor source: a human donor who donated a stem cell graft to a child with SCID. Each CDR3 is given with its conserved first and last residue. D genes are given only for firm matches. Expanded clones are given a class, and other clones once, few, many or no size at all.

j_call,d_call,clone_size,v_call,cdr3_aa,cdr3_nt
TRBJ1-1,NA,few,TRBV9,CASSATRVWTEAFF,TGTGCCAGCAGCGCGACTAGGGTTTGGACTGAAGCTTTCTTT
TRBJ1-1,NA,many,TRBV25-1,CASSSTGNTEAFF,TGTGCCAGCAGTTCCACAGGGAACACTGAAGCTTTCTTT
TRBJ1-1,NA,few,TRBV6-5,CATSSWPWAFF,TGTGCCACCTCGTCCTGGCCGTGGGCTTTCTTT
TRBJ2-7,TRBD1,few,TRBV7-9,CASSPGSGQSFYEQYF,TGTGCCAGCAGCCCCGGCTCGGGACAGAGCTTCTACGAGCAGTACTTC
TRBJ1-2,TRBD1,NA,TRBV10-2,CASSPSDRGNGYTF,TGCGCCAGCAGTCCCTCGGACAGGGGAAATGGCTACACCTTC
TRBJ2-2,NA,few,TRBV10-3,CAIKVSGELFF,TGTGCCATCAAGGTCAGCGGGGAGCTGTTTTTT
TRBJ1-4,NA,many,TRBV5-1,CASSLAGKPASQGREKLFF,TGCGCCAGCAGCTTGGCCGGCAAGCCCGCCTCTCAGGGTCGCGAAAAACTGTTTTTT
TRBJ2-3,NA,few,TRBV20-1,CSARDTMLPLPQYF,TGCAGTGCTAGAGATACTATGCTACCTCTCCCGCAGTATTTT
TRBJ1-3,NA,many,TRBV12-3/TRBV12-4,CASSLIGISNTIYF,TGTGCCAGCAGTTTGATTGGGATTTCGAACACCATATATTTT
TRBJ2-3,NA,NA,TRBV4-2,CASRGYLAGGGTDTQYF,TGTGCCAGCAGGGGTTACCTCGCGGGCGGGGGCACAGATACGCAGTATTTT
TRBJ2-7,NA,many,TRBV3-1,CASSRRSLSYEQYF,TGTGCCAGCAGCCGCCGGTCCTTATCCTACGAGCAGTACTTC
TRBJ1-4,TRBD1,NA,TRBV7-6,CASSMGQGNEKLFF,TGTGCCAGCAGCATGGGACAGGGAAATGAAAAACTGTTTTTT
TRBJ2-1,TRBD1,many,TRBV29-1,CSAKQGDEQFF,TGCAGCGCCAAACAGGGGGATGAGCAGTTCTTC
TRBJ1-1,NA,NA,TRBV7-6,CASSSNPIEAFF,TGTGCCAGCAGCTCGAATCCCATAGAGGCTTTCTTT
TRBJ1-5,NA,many,TRBV15,CATSRVEGMRNNQPQHF,TGTGCCACCAGTAGGGTAGAAGGGATGAGAAACAATCAGCCCCAGCATTTT
TRBJ2-5,NA,many,TRBV5-1,CASSPGGYARETQYF,TGCGCCAGCAGCCCCGGGGGCTACGCTCGAGAGACCCAGTACTTC
TRBJ2-7,NA,NA,TRBV2,CASSEELGPKYF,TGTGCCAGCAGTGAAGAACTAGGGCCTAAGTACTTC
TRBJ1-1,NA,few,TRBV7-2,CASSFEGRPFTEAFF,TGTGCCAGCAGCTTCGAAGGAAGGCCGTTCACTGAAGCTTTCTTT
TRBJ2-1,NA,NA,TRBV21-1,CASSKVTGGRMGNEQFF,TGTGCCAGCAGCAAAGTCACGGGGGGGCGAATGGGCAATGAGCAGTTCTTC
TRBJ2-2,NA,few,TRBV12-3/TRBV12-4,CASRPPGLENTGELFF,TGTGCCAGCAGGCCTCCGGGACTGGAGAACACCGGGGAGCTGTTTTTT
TRBJ1-3,NA,NA,TRBV9,CASSVEGGNTIYF,TGTGCCAGCAGCGTAGAGGGGGGAAACACCATATATTTT
TRBJ2-2,TRBD2,NA,TRBV3-1,CASSQSRQAGAGELFF,TGTGCCAGCAGCCAATCGCGGCAGGCGGGGGCCGGGGAGCTGTTTTTT
TRBJ2-3,NA,NA,TRBV21-1,CASSNPRGTDTQYF,TGTGCCAGCAGCAACCCCCGCGGCACAGATACGCAGTATTTT
TRBJ2-2,NA,few,TRBV2,CASSWRLHNTGELFF,TGTGCCAGCAGTTGGAGACTACATAACACCGGGGAGCTGTTTTTT
TRBJ2-3,NA,NA,TRBV6-1,CASREGFPTDTQYF,TGTGCCAGCAGGGAGGGATTTCCGACAGATACGCAGTATTTT
TRBJ1-1,NA,few,TRBV12-3/TRBV12-4,CASSLNRYTEAFF,TGTGCCAGCAGTTTAAACCGGTACACTGAAGCTTTCTTT
TRBJ2-7,NA,few,TRBV12-3/TRBV12-4,CASSLLGHHEQYF,TGTGCCAGCAGTTTATTAGGGCACCACGAGCAGTACTTC
TRBJ2-3,NA,many,TRBV7-9,CASSLAIGTDTQYF,TGTGCCAGCAGCTTAGCAATCGGCACAGATACGCAGTATTTT
TRBJ2-7,NA,NA,TRBV29-1,CSVGGASYEQYF,TGCAGCGTTGGAGGGGCATCCTACGAGCAGTACTTC
TRBJ2-3,NA,few,TRBV28,CASSPSLGLGSLTDTQYF,TGTGCCAGCAGCCCATCTCTCGGGCTGGGCTCATTGACAGATACGCAGTATTTT
TRBJ2-1,NA,NA,TRBV7-9,CASSLGGDISYNEQFF,TGTGCCAGCAGCTTAGGAGGGGACATAAGCTACAATGAGCAGTTCTTC
TRBJ1-4,NA,few,TRBV20-1,CSALAGNEKLFF,TGCAGTGCCCTCGCCGGAAATGAAAAACTGTTTTTT
TRBJ2-1,NA,NA,TRBV20-1,CSAKGAINEQFF,TGCAGTGCTAAGGGTGCGATCAATGAGCAGTTCTTC
TRBJ1-1,NA,many,TRBV2,CASSLTDGNTEAFF,TGTGCCAGCAGTCTCACGGACGGGAACACTGAAGCTTTCTTT
TRBJ2-2,TRBD2,NA,TRBV2,CASSESLAAGELFF,TGTGCCAGCAGTGAAAGCCTAGCGGCCGGGGAGCTGTTTTTT
TRBJ2-5,TRBD1,few,TRBV5-1,CASSLEDRVGETQYF,TGCGCCAGCAGCTTGGAGGACAGGGTAGGGGAGACCCAGTACTTC
TRBJ2-2,NA,many,TRBV5-1,CASSLGTTHPTGELFF,TGCGCCAGCAGCTTGGGAACAACTCACCCCACCGGGGAGCTGTTTTTT
TRBJ1-1,NA,few,TRBV10-3,CAITYAGEGTEAFF,TGTGCCATTACTTACGCGGGGGAGGGCACTGAAGCTTTCTTT
TRBJ2-1,NA,few,TRBV7-3,CASSLNSGGANSYNEQFF,TGTGCCAGCAGCTTAAATTCTGGCGGGGCCAACTCCTACAATGAGCAGTTCTTC
TRBJ2-7,NA,few,TRBV4-1,CASSQGTGRAEQYF,TGCGCCAGCAGCCAAGGGACAGGGAGGGCCGAGCAGTACTTC
TRBJ1-1,NA,few,TRBV6-1,CASSRSSPNTEAFF,TGTGCCAGCAGTCGGTCCAGCCCGAACACTGAAGCTTTCTTT
TRBJ2-4,NA,NA,TRBV13,CASSFEVAKNIQYF,TGTGCCAGCAGCTTCGAGGTAGCCAAAAACATTCAGTACTTC
TRBJ2-2,TRBD1,NA,TRBV7-9,CASRLGQTGELFF,TGTGCCAGCAGGTTGGGACAGACCGGGGAGCTGTTTTTT
TRBJ2-1,TRBD2,NA,TRBV20-1,CSARTPSGGISEQFF,TGCAGTGCCAGGACACCTAGCGGGGGGATTAGTGAGCAGTTCTTC
TRBJ2-7,TRBD1,NA,TRBV12-3/TRBV12-4,CASSRDRGSYEQYF,TGTGCCAGCAGTCGGGACAGGGGTTCCTACGAGCAGTACTTC
TRBJ1-1,NA,many,TRBV6-2/TRBV6-3,CASSNSGRDGTEAFF,TGTGCCAGCAGCAACTCAGGCAGGGACGGGACTGAAGCTTTCTTT
TRBJ1-2,TRBD1,few,TRBV7-9,CASSKTSGQGDYGYTF,TGTGCCAGCAGCAAAACCTCGGGACAGGGGGACTATGGCTACACCTTC
TRBJ2-1,TRBD1,NA,TRBV20-1,CSARVRDRGRDKQFF,TGCAGTGCTAGAGTCCGGGACAGGGGGCGAGATAAGCAGTTCTTC
TRBJ2-5,TRBD1,few,TRBV2,CASSRDRGAQYF,TGTGCCAGCAGTAGGGACAGGGGGGCCCAGTACTTC
TRBJ1-2,NA,few,TRBV12-3/TRBV12-4,CASRRQGYGYTF,TGTGCCAGCAGACGACAAGGCTATGGCTACACCTTC
TRBJ2-7,TRBD1,few,TRBV7-9,CASSLEAGGDSYEQYF,TGTGCCAGCAGCTTAGAGGCAGGGGGAGACTCCTACGAGCAGTACTTC
TRBJ2-2,NA,NA,TRBV19,CASMWGTGELFF,TGTGCCAGTATGTGGGGGACCGGGGAGCTGTTTTTT
TRBJ1-1,NA,many,TRBV3-1,CASSQGESTEAFF,TGTGCCAGCAGCCAAGGGGAGAGCACTGAAGCTTTCTTT
TRBJ2-3,TRBD2,few,TRBV27,CASSSAGGITDTQYF,TGTGCCAGCAGTTCAGCGGGGGGGATCACAGATACGCAGTATTTT
TRBJ2-1,NA,NA,TRBV9,CASSVGGGLNYNEQFF,TGTGCCAGCAGCGTAGGGGGCGGCCTCAACTACAATGAGCAGTTCTTC
TRBJ1-1,NA,many,TRBV11-2,CASSLFNRRATEAFF,TGTGCCAGCAGCTTATTTAACAGGAGGGCGACTGAAGCTTTCTTT
TRBJ2-5,TRBD2,NA,TRBV5-1,CANSHPPPSGGTTTETQYF,TGCGCCAACAGCCATCCTCCCCCTAGCGGGGGGACGACTACGGAGACCCAGTACTTC